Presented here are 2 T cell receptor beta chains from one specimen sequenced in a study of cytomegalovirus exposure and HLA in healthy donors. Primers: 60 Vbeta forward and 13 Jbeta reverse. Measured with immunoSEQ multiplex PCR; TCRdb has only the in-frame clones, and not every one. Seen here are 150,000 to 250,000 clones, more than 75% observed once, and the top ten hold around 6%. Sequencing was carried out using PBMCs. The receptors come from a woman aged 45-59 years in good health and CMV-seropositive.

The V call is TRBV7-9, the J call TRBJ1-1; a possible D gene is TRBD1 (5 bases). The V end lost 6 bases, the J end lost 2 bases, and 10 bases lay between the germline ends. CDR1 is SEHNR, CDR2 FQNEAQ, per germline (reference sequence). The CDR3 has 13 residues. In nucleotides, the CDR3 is TGTGCCAGCAGTCCCAGGGTTAACACTGAAGCTTTCTTT. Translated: CASSPRVNTEAFF.

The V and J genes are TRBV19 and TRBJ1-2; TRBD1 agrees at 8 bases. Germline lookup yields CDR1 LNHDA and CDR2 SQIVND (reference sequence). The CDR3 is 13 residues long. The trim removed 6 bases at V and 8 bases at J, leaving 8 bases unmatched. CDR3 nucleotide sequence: TGTGCCAGTAGCCTCAGGGGGCTGCAGGGCTACACCTTC. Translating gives CASSLRGLQGYTF.